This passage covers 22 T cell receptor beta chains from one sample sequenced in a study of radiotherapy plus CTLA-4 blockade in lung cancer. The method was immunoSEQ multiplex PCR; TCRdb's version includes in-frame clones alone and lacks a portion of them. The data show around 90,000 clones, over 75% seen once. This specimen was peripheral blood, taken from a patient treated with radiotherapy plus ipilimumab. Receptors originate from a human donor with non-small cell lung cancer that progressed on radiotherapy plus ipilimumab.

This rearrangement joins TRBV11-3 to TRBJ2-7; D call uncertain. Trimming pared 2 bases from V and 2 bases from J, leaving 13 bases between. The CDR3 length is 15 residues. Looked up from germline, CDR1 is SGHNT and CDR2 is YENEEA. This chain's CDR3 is CASSLWSGSTYEQYF. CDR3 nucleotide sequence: TGTGCCAGCAGCTTATGGTCAGGCTCCACCTACGAGCAGTACTTC.

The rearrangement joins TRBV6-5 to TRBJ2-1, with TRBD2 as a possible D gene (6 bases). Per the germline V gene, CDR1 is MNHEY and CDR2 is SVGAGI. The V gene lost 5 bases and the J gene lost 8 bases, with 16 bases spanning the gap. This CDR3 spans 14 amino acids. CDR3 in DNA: TGTGCCAGCAGTCCTGGGGGGAGATTCGATGAGCAGTTCTTC. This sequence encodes CASSPGGRFDEQFF.

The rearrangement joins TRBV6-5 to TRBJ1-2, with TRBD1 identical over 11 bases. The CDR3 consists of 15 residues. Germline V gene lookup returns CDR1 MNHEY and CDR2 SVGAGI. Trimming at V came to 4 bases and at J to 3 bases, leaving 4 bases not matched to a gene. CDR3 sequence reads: CASSSGGQGDYGYTF. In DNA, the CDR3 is TGTGCCAGCAGTTCCGGGGGACAGGGGGACTATGGCTACACCTTC.

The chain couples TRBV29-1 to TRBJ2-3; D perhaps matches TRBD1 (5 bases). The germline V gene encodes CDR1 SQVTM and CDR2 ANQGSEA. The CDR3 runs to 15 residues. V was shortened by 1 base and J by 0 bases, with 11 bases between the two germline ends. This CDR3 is CSVEVGLRSTDTQYF. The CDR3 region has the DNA TGCAGCGTTGAAGTGGGGCTCCGTAGCACAGATACGCAGTATTTT.

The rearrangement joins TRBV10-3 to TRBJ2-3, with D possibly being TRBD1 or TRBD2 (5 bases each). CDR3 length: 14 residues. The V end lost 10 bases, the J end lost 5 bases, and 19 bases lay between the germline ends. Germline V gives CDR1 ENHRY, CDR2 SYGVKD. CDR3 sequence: CATSLGTSRDTQYF. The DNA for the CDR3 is TGTGCCACCAGCTTGGGGACGTCTCGAGATACGCAGTATTTT.

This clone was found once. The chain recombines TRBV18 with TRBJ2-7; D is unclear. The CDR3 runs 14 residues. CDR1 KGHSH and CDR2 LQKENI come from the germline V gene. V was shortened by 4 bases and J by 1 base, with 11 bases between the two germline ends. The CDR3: CASSLKTDSYEQYF. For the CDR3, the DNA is TGTGCCAGCTCACTAAAAACAGATTCCTACGAGCAGTACTTC.

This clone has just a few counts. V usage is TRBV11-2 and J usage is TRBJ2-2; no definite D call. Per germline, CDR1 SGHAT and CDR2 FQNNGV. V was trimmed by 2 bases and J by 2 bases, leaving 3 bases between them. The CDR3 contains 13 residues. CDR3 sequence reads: CASSLTNTGELFF. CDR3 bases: TGTGCCAGCAGCTTAACAAACACCGGGGAGCTGTTTTTT.

CDR3 in DNA: TGTGCCAGCAGTGGGTTGGGACGCAATCAGCCCCAGCATTTT. This gives the protein CASSGLGRNQPQHF. This chain links TRBV2 with TRBJ1-5; D is possibly TRBD1 (5 bases). V was clipped by 4 bases and J by 2 bases, with 9 bases between them. Per germline, CDR1 SNHLY and CDR2 FYNNEI. CDR3 size: 14 residues.

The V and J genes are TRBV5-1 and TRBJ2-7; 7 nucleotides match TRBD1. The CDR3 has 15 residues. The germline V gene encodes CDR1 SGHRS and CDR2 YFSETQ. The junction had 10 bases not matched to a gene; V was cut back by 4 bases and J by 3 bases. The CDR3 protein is CASSATPGQNYEQYF. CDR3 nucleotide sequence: TGCGCCAGCAGCGCAACACCGGGACAGAACTACGAGCAGTACTTC.

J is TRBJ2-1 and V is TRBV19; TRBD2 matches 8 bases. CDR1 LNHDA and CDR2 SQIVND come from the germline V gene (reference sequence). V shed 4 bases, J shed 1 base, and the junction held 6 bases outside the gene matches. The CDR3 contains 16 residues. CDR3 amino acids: CASSRLLADSYNEQFF. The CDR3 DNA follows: TGTGCCAGTAGTAGACTACTAGCGGATTCCTACAATGAGCAGTTCTTC.

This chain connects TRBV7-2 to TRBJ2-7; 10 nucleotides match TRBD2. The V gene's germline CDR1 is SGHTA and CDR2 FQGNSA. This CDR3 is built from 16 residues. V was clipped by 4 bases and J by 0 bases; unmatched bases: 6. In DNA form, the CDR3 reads TGTGCCAGCAGCTCCCGACTAGCGGGTGTCTCCTACGAGCAGTACTTC. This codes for CASSSRLAGVSYEQYF.

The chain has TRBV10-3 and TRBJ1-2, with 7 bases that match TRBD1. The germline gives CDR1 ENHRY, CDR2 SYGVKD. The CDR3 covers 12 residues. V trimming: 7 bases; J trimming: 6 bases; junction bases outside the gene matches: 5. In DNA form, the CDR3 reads TGTGCCATCAAGGGGGCCGAGGATGGCTACACCTTC. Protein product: CAIKGAEDGYTF.

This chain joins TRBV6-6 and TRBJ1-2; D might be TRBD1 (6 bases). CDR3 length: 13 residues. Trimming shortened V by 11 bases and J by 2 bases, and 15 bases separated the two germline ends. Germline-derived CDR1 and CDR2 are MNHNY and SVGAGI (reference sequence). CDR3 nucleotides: TGTGCCGGATTGGACAGTTTGAACTATGGCTACACCTTC. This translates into CAGLDSLNYGYTF.

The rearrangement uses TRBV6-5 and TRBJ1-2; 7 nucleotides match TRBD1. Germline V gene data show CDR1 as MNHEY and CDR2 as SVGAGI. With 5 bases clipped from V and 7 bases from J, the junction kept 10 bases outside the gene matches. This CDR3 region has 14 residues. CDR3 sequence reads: CASSGATGNRGYTF. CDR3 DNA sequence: TGTGCCAGCAGTGGGGCGACAGGGAACCGTGGCTACACCTTC.

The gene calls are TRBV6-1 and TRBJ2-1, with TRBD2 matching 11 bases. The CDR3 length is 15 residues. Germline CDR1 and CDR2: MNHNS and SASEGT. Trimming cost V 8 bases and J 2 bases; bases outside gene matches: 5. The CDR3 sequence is CASAPTSGAYNEQFF. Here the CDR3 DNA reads TGTGCCAGCGCCCCGACTAGCGGGGCCTACAATGAGCAGTTCTTC.

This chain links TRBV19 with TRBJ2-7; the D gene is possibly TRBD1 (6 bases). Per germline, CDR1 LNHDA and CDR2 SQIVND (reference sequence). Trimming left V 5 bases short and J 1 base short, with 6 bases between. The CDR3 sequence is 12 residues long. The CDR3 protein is CASSDRSYEQYF. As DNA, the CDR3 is TGTGCCAGTAGTGACAGGTCCTACGAGCAGTACTTC. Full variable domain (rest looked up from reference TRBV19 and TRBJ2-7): DGGITQSPKYLFRKEGQNVTLSCEQNLNHDAMYWYRQDPGQGLRLIYYSQIVNDFQKGDIAEGYSVSREKKESFPLTVTSAQKNPTAFYLCASSDRSYEQYFGPGTRLTVT.

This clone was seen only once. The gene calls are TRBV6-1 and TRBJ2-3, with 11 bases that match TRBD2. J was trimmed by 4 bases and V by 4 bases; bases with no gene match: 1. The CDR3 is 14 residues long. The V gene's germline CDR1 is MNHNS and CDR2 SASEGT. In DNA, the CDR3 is TGTGCCAGCAGTGCACTAGCGGGAGCAGATACGCAGTATTTT. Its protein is CASSALAGADTQYF.

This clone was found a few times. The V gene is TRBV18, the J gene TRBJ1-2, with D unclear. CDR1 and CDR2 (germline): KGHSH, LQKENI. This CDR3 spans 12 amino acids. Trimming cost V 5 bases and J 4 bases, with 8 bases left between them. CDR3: CASSSSSYGYTF. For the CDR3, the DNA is TGTGCCAGCTCATCTTCCTCCTATGGCTACACCTTC. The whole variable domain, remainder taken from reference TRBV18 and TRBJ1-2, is NAGVMQNPRHLVRRRGQEARLRCSPMKGHSHVYWYRQLPEEGLKFMVYLQKENIIDESGMPKERFSAEFPKEGPSILRIQQVVRGDSAAYFCASSSSSYGYTFGSGTRLTVV.

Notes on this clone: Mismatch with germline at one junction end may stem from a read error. CDR3 DNA sequence: TGTGCCAGCAGCGTAGCCGGGACTAGCGGCCTCACAGATACGCAGTATTTT. Translating gives CASSVAGTSGLTDTQYF. The rearrangement links TRBV7-6 to TRBJ2-3; TRBD2 aligns across 11 bases. The CDR3 runs to 17 residues. CDR1 is SGHVS and CDR2 is FNYEAQ in the germline V gene.

This CDR3 reads CAISEGLAGGANQETQYF. In DNA, the CDR3 is TGTGCCATCAGTGAGGGACTAGCGGGAGGAGCCAACCAAGAGACCCAGTACTTC. V is TRBV10-3 and J is TRBJ2-5; 14 positions agree with TRBD2. The junction had 5 bases not matched to a gene; V was cut back by 2 bases and J by 0 bases. The CDR3 has 18 residues. The V gene's germline CDR1 is ENHRY and CDR2 SYGVKD.

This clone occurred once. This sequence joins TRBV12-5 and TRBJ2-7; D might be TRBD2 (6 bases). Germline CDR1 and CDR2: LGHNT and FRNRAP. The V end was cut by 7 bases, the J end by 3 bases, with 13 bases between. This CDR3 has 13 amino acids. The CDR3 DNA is TGTGCTAGTGCCCCTCAAGCGGGCTACGAGCAGTACTTC. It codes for CASAPQAGYEQYF.

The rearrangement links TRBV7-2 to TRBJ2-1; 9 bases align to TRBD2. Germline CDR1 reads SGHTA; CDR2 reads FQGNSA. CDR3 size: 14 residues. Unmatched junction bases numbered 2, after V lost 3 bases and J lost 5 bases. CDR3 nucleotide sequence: TGTGCCAGCAGCTTGTGGACTAGCGACAATGAGCAGTTCTTC. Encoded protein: CASSLWTSDNEQFF.